The 29 T cell receptor beta chains below all came from one sample that was sequenced in a study of shared clonotypes between healthy human individuals. The assay was immunoSEQ multiplex PCR, and TCRdb's table has in-frame clones only and misses some. The sample lists around 88,000 clones, 67% occurring once. Sequencing was performed on memory CD8+ T cells sorted from blood. Subset meaning: CD45RO+ cells pooled with CCR7-negative TemRA cells. The receptor source for this set is a man aged 30-40 years in good health.

The gene calls are TRBV10-2 and TRBJ2-7; tentatively, D is TRBD1 (5 bases). Germline V CDR1 and CDR2: WSHSY, SAAADI. The V gene lost 3 bases and the J gene lost 0 bases, with 12 bases spanning the gap. This CDR3 region has 15 residues. CDR3 in DNA: TGCGCCAGCAGTGAAGGCAGGGCGAACTCCTACGAGCAGTACTTC. Translation gives CASSEGRANSYEQYF.

The chain has TRBV13 and TRBJ2-7; the match to TRBD2 covers 9 bases. V shed 3 bases and J 4 bases; nucleotides not matched to a gene: 7. The V gene's germline CDR1 is PRHDT and CDR2 FYEKMQ (reference sequence). This CDR3 contains 15 residues. The CDR3 protein is CASSFLAGGVYEQYF. The CDR3 DNA follows: TGTGCCAGCAGCTTTCTGGCGGGAGGGGTATACGAGCAGTACTTC.

The chain joins TRBV11-2 to TRBJ1-2; 10 nucleotides line up with TRBD1. This CDR3 contains 14 residues. CDR1 and CDR2 from the germline V gene are SGHAT and FQNNGV. Germline trimming cut 5 bases from V and 2 bases from J; bases unmatched to any gene: 2. The chain's CDR3 is CASSGDRGNYGYTF. CDR3 nucleotides: TGTGCCAGCAGCGGGGACAGGGGAAACTATGGCTACACCTTC.

The CDR3 region is CASSLNRATEAFF. As DNA, the CDR3 is TGTGCCAGCAGTTTAAACAGGGCCACTGAAGCTTTCTTT. J is TRBJ1-1 and V is TRBV27; D is possibly TRBD1 (6 bases). V lost 2 bases to trimming and J lost 4 bases, with 8 bases between them. Germline-derived CDR1 and CDR2 are MNHEY and SMNVEV (reference sequence). CDR3 length equals 13 residues.

The chain uses TRBV12-5 and TRBJ2-1, with TRBD2 matching 16 bases. Germline V gene sequence: CDR1 LGHNT, CDR2 FRNRAP. The CDR3 consists of 21 residues. V was pared by 1 base and J by 0 bases, with 9 bases of the junction left unmatched. The CDR3 spells CASGLAGPGLAGGSSYNEQFF. The CDR3 coding sequence is TGTGCTAGTGGTTTGGCGGGACCGGGACTAGCGGGAGGGAGCTCCTACAATGAGCAGTTCTTC.

V usage is TRBV27 and J usage is TRBJ1-2; TRBD1 agrees at 7 bases. Per the germline V gene, CDR1 is MNHEY and CDR2 is SMNVEV (reference sequence). V shed 6 bases, J shed 2 bases, and the junction held 9 bases outside the gene matches. The CDR3 covers 15 residues. The CDR3 loop is CASRDPRQGNYGYTF. The CDR3, as DNA: TGTGCCAGCAGAGACCCGAGACAGGGAAACTATGGCTACACCTTC.

The chain uses TRBV7-9 and TRBJ2-7, with TRBD1 as a possible D gene (6 bases). V was shortened by 5 bases and J by 2 bases, with 16 bases between the two germline ends. The germline gives CDR1 SEHNR, CDR2 FQNEAQ (reference sequence). The CDR3 totals 15 residues. This CDR3 is CASSPRGRNPYEQYF. CDR3 nucleotides: TGTGCCAGCAGCCCCAGGGGCAGAAATCCCTACGAGCAGTACTTC.

The chain couples TRBV30 to TRBJ2-7; TRBD1 is a possible D gene (8 bases). Per germline, CDR1 GTSNPN and CDR2 SVGIG (reference sequence). The CDR3 totals 15 residues. Between the trimmed V and J ends, which lost 3 bases and 1 base, there was a span of 16 bases. The CDR3 loop is CAWSPTGGGSYEQYF. In DNA form, the CDR3 reads TGTGCCTGGAGCCCTACAGGGGGGGGATCCTACGAGCAGTACTTC. Using reference TRBV30 and TRBJ2-7 for the parts outside the CDR3, the full variable domain is SQTIHQWPATLVQPVGSPLSLECTVEGTSNPNLYWYRQAAGRGLQLLFYSVGIGQISSEVPQNLSASRPQDRQFILSSKKLLLSDSGFYLCAWSPTGGGSYEQYFGPGTRLTVT.

The CDR3 coding sequence is TGCGCCAGCAGCCAGGGACATAACACCGGGGAGCTGTTTTTT. Protein: CASSQGHNTGELFF. The V gene is TRBV4-1, the J gene TRBJ2-2, with D maybe TRBD1 (6 bases). The CDR3 contains 14 residues. From germline, CDR1 is MGHRA and CDR2 YSYEKL. Deletions cut 3 bases from V and 2 bases from J, with 7 bases between.

The rearrangement joins TRBV27 to TRBJ2-7, with 13 bases fitting TRBD2. Germline V lookup: CDR1 MNHEY, CDR2 SMNVEV (reference sequence). Trimming took 5 bases from V and 2 from J; bases not matched to a gene: 3. The CDR3 extends over 15 amino acids. The CDR3 protein is CASSVGLAGTYEQYF. The DNA for the CDR3 is TGTGCCAGCAGTGTGGGACTAGCGGGAACCTACGAGCAGTACTTC.

The V and J genes are TRBV30 and TRBJ2-1, with TRBD1 identical over 9 bases. The CDR3 contains 14 residues. V shed 5 bases and J 3 bases; nucleotides not matched to a gene: 5. Germline V gene sequence: CDR1 GTSNPN, CDR2 SVGIG (reference sequence). In DNA form, the CDR3 reads TGTGCCTGGGGCCCGGGACAGGGCTACAATGAGCAGTTCTTC. Translated: CAWGPGQGYNEQFF. Supplemented by reference TRBV30 and TRBJ2-1, the full variable domain reads SQTIHQWPATLVQPVGSPLSLECTVEGTSNPNLYWYRQAAGRGLQLLFYSVGIGQISSEVPQNLSASRPQDRQFILSSKKLLLSDSGFYLCAWGPGQGYNEQFFGPGTRLTVL.

At least ten counts were recorded for this clone. The V and J genes are TRBV4-2 and TRBJ2-7, with D hard to call. This CDR3 contains 13 residues. The germline CDR1 and CDR2 sequences are LGHNA and YNFKEQ. Trimming removed 1 base from V and 0 bases from J, with 4 bases in between. CDR3 loop: CASSQAASYEQYF. Here the CDR3 DNA reads TGTGCCAGCAGCCAAGCGGCCTCCTACGAGCAGTACTTC.

V is TRBV7-9 and J is TRBJ2-7; 8 bases agree with TRBD1. The CDR3 has 13 amino acids. The J segment lost 5 bases and the V segment lost 7 bases, leaving 7 bases of the junction unmatched. The germline gives CDR1 SEHNR, CDR2 FQNEAQ (reference sequence). The chain's CDR3 is CASTVRDRHEQYF. In DNA, the CDR3 is TGTGCCAGCACCGTCCGGGACAGGCACGAGCAGTACTTC.

This chain joins TRBV10-2 and TRBJ2-1, with 8 bases identical to TRBD2. CDR1 and CDR2 (germline): WSHSY, SAAADI. V lost 2 bases to trimming and J lost 4 bases; unmatched junction nucleotides: 4. CDR3 length: 15 amino acids. In nucleotides, the CDR3 is TGCGCCAGCAGTGAGGGCCTAGCGGGTTACAATGAGCAGTTCTTC. This encodes CASSEGLAGYNEQFF.

The rearrangement links TRBV9 to TRBJ1-4, with D perhaps TRBD1 (5 bases). The CDR3 is 15 amino acids. CDR1 is SGDLS, CDR2 YYNGEE, per germline. V lost 0 bases and J 8 bases, leaving 14 bases between the germline ends. CDR3 DNA sequence: TGTGCCAGCAGCGTAGCGGCAGGGTTGCAGGAAAAACTGTTTTTT. Its protein is CASSVAAGLQEKLFF.

Note on this clone: A read error is possible here, since a much larger clone lies one base away. The chain has TRBV4-3 and TRBJ2-7; tentative D call: TRBD2 (7 bases). Germline CDR1 and CDR2: LGHNA and YSLEER. Trimming cost V 1 base and J 3 bases, with 13 bases left between them. CDR3 size: 15 residues. The CDR3 protein is CASSQGLRGGYEQYF. In nucleotides, the CDR3 is TGCGCCAGCAGCCAAGGTTTAAGGGGGGGCTACGAGCAGTACTTC.

About this clone: One base separates it from a far larger clone, so it is likely a read error. The chain recombines TRBV6-1 with TRBJ2-5; 7 nucleotides line up with TRBD1. The CDR3 extends over 14 amino acids. Germline V gene sequence: CDR1 MNHNS, CDR2 SASEGT. The CDR3 protein is CTSSDGTAQETQYF. The CDR3 nucleotides are TGTACCAGCAGTGACGGGACAGCACAAGAGACCCAGTACTTC.

The gene calls are TRBV28 and TRBJ2-6; D gene ambiguous. Germline values: CDR1 MDHEN, CDR2 SYDVKM. The CDR3 contains 14 residues. The V end lost 4 bases, the J end lost 0 bases, and 4 bases lay between the germline ends. The CDR3 nucleotides read TGTGCCAGCAGTTGGGGCTCTGGGGCCAACGTCCTGACTTTC. Its translation: CASSWGSGANVLTF.

The CDR3 loop is CASSPNRGEQYF. The DNA of the CDR3 is TGTGCCAGCTCACCTAACAGGGGCGAGCAGTACTTC. V is TRBV18 and J is TRBJ2-7, with 7 nucleotides matching TRBD1. Per the germline V gene, CDR1 is KGHSH and CDR2 is LQKENI. The CDR3 length is 12 residues. Trimming cost V 3 bases and J 6 bases; bases outside gene matches: 2.

Many counts were recorded for this clone. V is TRBV9 and J is TRBJ2-1, with no clear D. The CDR3 runs to 12 residues. V lost 0 bases, J lost 9 bases, and 7 bases lay in between. Germline V CDR1 and CDR2: SGDLS, YYNGEE. The CDR3 loop is CASSVEVSEQFF. The CDR3 DNA reads as TGTGCCAGCAGCGTAGAGGTCAGTGAGCAGTTCTTC.

This clone showed up many times. The J gene is TRBJ1-2, the V gene TRBV28; a possible D gene is TRBD1 (5 bases). This CDR3 has 14 residues. Germline V lookup: CDR1 MDHEN, CDR2 SYDVKM. Trimming shortened V by 2 bases and J by 3 bases, and 10 bases separated the two germline ends. CDR3 in amino acids: CASSLRGEDYGYTF. Written as DNA, the CDR3 is TGTGCCAGCAGTTTACGGGGGGAAGACTATGGCTACACCTTC.

The rearrangement links TRBV29-1 to TRBJ1-2; D might be TRBD1 (6 bases). V lost 3 bases to trimming and J lost 5 bases, with 28 bases between them. Germline V lookup: CDR1 SQVTM, CDR2 ANQGSEA. The CDR3 totals 18 residues. The chain's CDR3 is CSVDVVFGTIRELYGYTF. In DNA form, the CDR3 reads TGCAGCGTTGATGTCGTGTTTGGGACAATCAGAGAGCTGTATGGCTACACCTTC.

This chain joins TRBV5-1 and TRBJ1-5; D unresolved. Germline CDR1 and CDR2: SGHRS and YFSETQ. V shed 1 base and J shed 7 bases, with 9 bases lying between them. This CDR3 contains 13 residues. CDR3 nucleotides: TGCGCCAGCAGCTTGTCGGGCGACCAGCCCCAGCATTTT. Amino acids: CASSLSGDQPQHF.

The rearrangement joins TRBV4-1 to TRBJ1-1, with D tentatively TRBD1 (6 bases). This CDR3 comprises 15 residues. The V end was cut by 0 bases, the J end by 5 bases, with 13 bases between. Per the germline V gene, CDR1 is MGHRA and CDR2 is YSYEKL. Here the CDR3 reads CASSQDPRRGTEAFF. The DNA for the CDR3 is TGCGCCAGCAGCCAAGATCCGCGGAGGGGGACTGAAGCTTTCTTT.

This clone was seen more than once but under ten times. V gene TRBV5-5 combines with J gene TRBJ2-2; D is perhaps TRBD1 (5 bases). The CDR3 is 14 amino acids. V lost 5 bases and J lost 2, with 10 bases in between. CDR1 SGHKS and CDR2 YYEKEE come from the germline V gene (reference sequence). The CDR3, as DNA: TGTGCCAGCAGACCGGACACTAACACCGGGGAGCTGTTTTTT. Amino acid sequence: CASRPDTNTGELFF. Full variable domain (missing parts from reference TRBV5-5 and TRBJ2-2): DAGVTQSPTHLIKTRGQQVTLRCSPISGHKSVSWYQQVLGQGPQFIFQYYEKEERGRGNFPDRFSARQFPNYSSELNVNALLLGDSALYLCASRPDTNTGELFFGEGSRLTVL.

This clone was picked up a small number of times. Within the sample, other DNA sequences also encode this same CDR3. V is TRBV11-2 and J is TRBJ2-7, with 8 positions matching TRBD1. The CDR3 totals 16 residues. Trimming cost V 1 base and J 0 bases; bases outside gene matches: 5. Germline CDR1 and CDR2: SGHAT and FQNNGV. The CDR3 DNA reads as TGTGCCAGCAGCTTAGTTCGGGGGACAGGCTCCTACGAGCAGTACTTC. Protein product: CASSLVRGTGSYEQYF.

V is TRBV13 and J is TRBJ2-3; 7 bases match TRBD1. The CDR3 sequence is 15 residues long. Germline lookup yields CDR1 PRHDT and CDR2 FYEKMQ (reference sequence). V lost 7 bases and J lost 7; bases outside the gene matches: 14. The CDR3 region has the DNA TGTGCCAGCACCCTCAGTCGGGACAGACAAAATACGCAGTATTTT. Amino acids: CASTLSRDRQNTQYF.

This clone was detected a few times. The rearrangement uses TRBV19 and TRBJ2-1; TRBD2 is a possible D gene (5 bases). Germline V gene data show CDR1 as LNHDA and CDR2 as SQIVND (reference sequence). Trimming removed 3 bases at V and 7 bases at J, with 13 bases between. The CDR3 covers 14 residues. The chain's CDR3 is CASSIWNGLNEQFF. CDR3 sequence (DNA): TGTGCCAGTAGTATCTGGAATGGACTTAATGAGCAGTTCTTC.

The V gene is TRBV13, the J gene TRBJ2-3, with D possibly being TRBD1 or TRBD2 (6 bases each). Germline assignment: CDR1 PRHDT and CDR2 FYEKMQ (reference sequence). Trimming took off 3 bases at V and 0 bases at J, with 28 bases between the two ends. This CDR3 region has 21 residues. The CDR3 sequence: CASSFPPLLEGEILSTDTQYF. CDR3 DNA: TGTGCCAGCAGCTTCCCCCCGTTGTTGGAGGGGGAAATACTTAGCACAGATACGCAGTATTTT. The whole variable domain, remainder taken from reference TRBV13 and TRBJ2-3, is AAGVIQSPRHLIKEKRETATLKCYPIPRHDTVYWYQQGPGQDPQFLISFYEKMQSDKGSIPDRFSAQQFSDYHSELNMSSLELGDSALYFCASSFPPLLEGEILSTDTQYFGPGTRLTVL.